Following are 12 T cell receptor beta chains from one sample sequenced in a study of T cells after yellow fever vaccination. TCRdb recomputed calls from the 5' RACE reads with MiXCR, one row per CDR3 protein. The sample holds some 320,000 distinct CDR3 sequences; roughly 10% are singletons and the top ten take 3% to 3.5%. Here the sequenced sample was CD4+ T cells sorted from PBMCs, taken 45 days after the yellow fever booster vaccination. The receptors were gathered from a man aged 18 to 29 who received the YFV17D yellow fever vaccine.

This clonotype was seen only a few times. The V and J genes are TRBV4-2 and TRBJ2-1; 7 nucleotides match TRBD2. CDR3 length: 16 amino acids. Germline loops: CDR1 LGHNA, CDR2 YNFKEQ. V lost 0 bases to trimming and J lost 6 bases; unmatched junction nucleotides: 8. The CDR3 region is CASSQEGQRGVNEQFF. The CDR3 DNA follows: TGTGCCAGCAGCCAAGAAGGCCAGCGGGGTGTCAATGAGCAGTTCTTC.

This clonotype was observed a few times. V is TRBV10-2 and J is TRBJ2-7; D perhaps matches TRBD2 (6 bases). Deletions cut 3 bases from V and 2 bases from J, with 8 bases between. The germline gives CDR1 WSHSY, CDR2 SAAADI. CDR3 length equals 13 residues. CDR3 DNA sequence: TGCGCCAGCAGTGACGGGAGCACCTACGAGCAGTACTTC. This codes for CASSDGSTYEQYF.

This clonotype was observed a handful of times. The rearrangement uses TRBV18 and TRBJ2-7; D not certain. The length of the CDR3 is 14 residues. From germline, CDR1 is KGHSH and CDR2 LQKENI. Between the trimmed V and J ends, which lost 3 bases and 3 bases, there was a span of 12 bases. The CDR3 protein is CASSPSETVYEQYV. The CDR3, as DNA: TGTGCCAGCTCACCTTCTGAGACTGTCTACGAGCAGTACGTC.

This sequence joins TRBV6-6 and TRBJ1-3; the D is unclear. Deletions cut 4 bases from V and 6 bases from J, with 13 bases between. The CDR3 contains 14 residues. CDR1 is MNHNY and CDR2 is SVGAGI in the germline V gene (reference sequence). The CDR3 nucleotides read TGTGCCAGCAGTTCCGGGGAGGCGGCAAACACCATATATTTT. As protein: CASSSGEAANTIYF.

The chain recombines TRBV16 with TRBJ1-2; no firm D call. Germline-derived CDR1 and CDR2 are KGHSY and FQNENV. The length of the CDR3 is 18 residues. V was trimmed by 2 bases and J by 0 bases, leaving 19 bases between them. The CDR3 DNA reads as TGTGCCAGCAGCCAACCGCCTACAGCCTTGAGAACTAACTATGGCTACACCTTC. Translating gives CASSQPPTALRTNYGYTF.

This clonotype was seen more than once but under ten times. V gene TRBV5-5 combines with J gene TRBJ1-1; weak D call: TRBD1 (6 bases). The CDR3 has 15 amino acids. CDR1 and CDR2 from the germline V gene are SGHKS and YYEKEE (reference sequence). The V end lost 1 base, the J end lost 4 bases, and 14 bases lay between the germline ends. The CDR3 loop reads CASSLMGASSTEAFF. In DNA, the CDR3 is TGTGCCAGCAGCTTGATGGGGGCTAGTAGCACTGAAGCTTTCTTT.

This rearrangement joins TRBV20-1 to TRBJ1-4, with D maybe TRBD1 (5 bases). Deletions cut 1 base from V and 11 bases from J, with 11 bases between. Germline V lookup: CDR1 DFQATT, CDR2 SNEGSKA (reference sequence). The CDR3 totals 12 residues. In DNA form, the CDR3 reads TGCAGTGCTAGAGGGGGCCCTGGGAAACTGTTTTTT. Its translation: CSARGGPGKLFF.

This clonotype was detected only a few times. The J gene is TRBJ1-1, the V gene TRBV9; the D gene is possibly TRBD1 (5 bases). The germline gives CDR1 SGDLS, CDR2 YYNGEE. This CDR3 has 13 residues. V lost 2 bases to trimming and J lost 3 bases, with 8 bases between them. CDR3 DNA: TGTGCCAGCAGCGTCCGGGGGGACACTGAAGCTTTCTTT. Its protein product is CASSVRGDTEAFF.

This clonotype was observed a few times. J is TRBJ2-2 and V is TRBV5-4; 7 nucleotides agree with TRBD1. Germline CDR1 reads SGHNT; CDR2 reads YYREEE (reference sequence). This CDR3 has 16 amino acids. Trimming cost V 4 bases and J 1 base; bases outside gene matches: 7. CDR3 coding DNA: TGTGCCAGCAGCGCTTTGGGACAGCGGAACACCGGGGAGCTGTTTTTT. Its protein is CASSALGQRNTGELFF.

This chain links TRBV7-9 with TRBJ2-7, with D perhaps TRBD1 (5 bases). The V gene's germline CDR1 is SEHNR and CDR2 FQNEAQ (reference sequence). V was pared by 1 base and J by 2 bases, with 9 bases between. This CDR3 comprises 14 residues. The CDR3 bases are TGTGCCAGCAGCTTAGGTCCAGGGCCCTACGAGCAGTACTTC. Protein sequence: CASSLGPGPYEQYF. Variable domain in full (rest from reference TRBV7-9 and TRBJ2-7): DTGVSQNPRHKITKRGQNVTFRCDPISEHNRLYWYRQTLGQGPEFLTYFQNEAQLEKSRLLSDRFSAERPKGSFSTLEIQRTEQGDSAMYLCASSLGPGPYEQYFGPGTRLTVT.

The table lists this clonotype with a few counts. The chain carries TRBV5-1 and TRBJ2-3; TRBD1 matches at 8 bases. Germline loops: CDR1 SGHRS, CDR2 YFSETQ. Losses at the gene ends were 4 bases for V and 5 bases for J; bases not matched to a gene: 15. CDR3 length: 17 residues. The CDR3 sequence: CASSPGAGTGWGDTQYF. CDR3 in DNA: TGCGCCAGCAGCCCCGGGGCGGGGACAGGCTGGGGAGATACGCAGTATTTT. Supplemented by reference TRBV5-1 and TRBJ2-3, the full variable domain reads KAGVTQTPRYLIKTRGQQVTLSCSPISGHRSVSWYQQTPGQGLQFLFEYFSETQRNKGNFPGRFSGRQFSNSRSEMNVSTLELGDSALYLCASSPGAGTGWGDTQYFGPGTRLTVL.

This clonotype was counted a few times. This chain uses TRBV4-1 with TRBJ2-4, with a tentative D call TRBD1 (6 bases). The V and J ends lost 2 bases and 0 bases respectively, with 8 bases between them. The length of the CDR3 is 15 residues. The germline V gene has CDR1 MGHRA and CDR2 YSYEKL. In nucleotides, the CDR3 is TGCGCCAGCAGCCAAAGGACAGTAGCCAAAAACATTCAGTACTTC. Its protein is CASSQRTVAKNIQYF.